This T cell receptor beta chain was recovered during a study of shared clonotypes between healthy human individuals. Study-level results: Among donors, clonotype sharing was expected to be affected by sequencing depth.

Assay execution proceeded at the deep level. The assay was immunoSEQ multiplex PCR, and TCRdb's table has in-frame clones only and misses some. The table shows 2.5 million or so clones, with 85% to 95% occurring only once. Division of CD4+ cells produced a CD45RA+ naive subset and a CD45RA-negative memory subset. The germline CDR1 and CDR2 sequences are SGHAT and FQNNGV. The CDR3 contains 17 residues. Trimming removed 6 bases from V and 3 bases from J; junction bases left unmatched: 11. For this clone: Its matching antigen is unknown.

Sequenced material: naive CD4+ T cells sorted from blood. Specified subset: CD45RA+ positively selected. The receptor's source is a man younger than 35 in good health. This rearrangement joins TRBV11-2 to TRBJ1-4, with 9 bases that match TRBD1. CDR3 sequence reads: CASRRSGQGQSNEKLFF. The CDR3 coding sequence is TGTGCCAGCAGGCGATCGGGACAGGGTCAATCTAATGAAAAACTGTTTTTT.